Listed below are T cell receptor beta chains from one sample, sequenced in a study of Graves' ophthalmopathy and Graves' hyperthyroidism. TCRdb recomputed calls from the multiplex PCR reads with MiXCR, one row per CDR3 protein. The repertoire includes about 500,000 distinct CDR3 sequences, 35% to 45% of them detected once, and about 4.2% sits in the top ten. The sequencing input was peripheral blood or thyroid tissue (not recorded which). Receptor source: an adult man with Graves' hyperthyroidism. Both conserved end residues are part of each CDR3. D genes are given only for firm matches. Clone size is not always given. Where it is, it says once, few, many or a class for expanded clones.

v_gene	j_gene	abundance	d_gene	CDR3nt	CDR3aa
TRBV20-1	TRBJ1-2	many	TRBD1	TGCAGTGCTAGATCCGGGACAGGGACGGATGGCTACACCTTC	CSARSGTGTDGYTF
TRBV5-1	TRBJ2-1	NA	NA	TGCGCCAGCAGCTTGAGGGGCGGCGATGAGCAGTTCTTC	CASSLRGGDEQFF
TRBV25-1	TRBJ1-4	few	NA	TGTGCCAGCAGCCATGGAGGTGCGGGTAAAACTAATGAAAAACTGTTTTTT	CASSHGGAGKTNEKLFF
TRBV6-5	TRBJ2-5	few	NA	TGTGCCAGCAGAGGTACCGGGACACCGCGTGAGACCCAGTACTTC	CASRGTGTPRETQYF
TRBV29-1	TRBJ2-5	once	NA	TGCAGCGTTGGGGACGGGGGACAGGAGACCCAGTACTTC	CSVGDGGQETQYF
TRBV7-9	TRBJ2-7	NA	TRBD1	TGTGCCAGCAGCCCTGCACCGGGACAGGGCGGCTACGAGCAGTACTTC	CASSPAPGQGGYEQYF
TRBV7-2	TRBJ2-6	NA	NA	TGTGCCAGCAGCTTTGTCAGGGCGGCCAACGTCCTGACTTTC	CASSFVRAANVLTF
TRBV2	TRBJ1-4	many	TRBD1	TGTGCCAGCAGGCCCAGACAGGGGGAAGAAAAACTGTTTTTT	CASRPRQGEEKLFF
TRBV5-1	TRBJ1-1	many	TRBD1	TGCGCCAGCAGCTCCTGGGGCAAGGGGGCTGAGGGCACTGAAGCTTTCTTT	CASSSWGKGAEGTEAFF
TRBV7-2	TRBJ1-1	many	NA	TGTGCCAGCAGCTTACAGGGAGTCATGAACACTGAAGCTTTCTTT	CASSLQGVMNTEAFF
TRBV5-1	TRBJ1-1	many	NA	TGCGCCAGCAGCTTTCCGGGTTCTGTGAACACTGAAGCTTTCTTT	CASSFPGSVNTEAFF
TRBV20-1	TRBJ2-7	many	TRBD1	TGCAGTGCCCGGGACAGTGAGACGGTCTACGAGCAGTACTTC	CSARDSETVYEQYF
TRBV29-1	TRBJ2-7	many	NA	TGCAGCGTGGAAGGGGACCGGGCCTACGAGCAGTACTTC	CSVEGDRAYEQYF
TRBV10-2	TRBJ1-4	few	TRBD1	TGCGCCAGCAGCGAACGACAGGGTAATGAAAAACTGTTTTTT	CASSERQGNEKLFF
TRBV4-1	TRBJ2-7	many	TRBD1	TGCGCCAGCAGCCAAGAAGGACAGGGAGGCTACGAGCAGTACTTC	CASSQEGQGGYEQYF
TRBV20-1	TRBJ2-7	NA	TRBD1	TGCAGTGCTAGAGATACCAGGGGGGAGCAGTACTTC	CSARDTRGEQYF
TRBV6-5	TRBJ1-3	few	NA	TGTGCCAGCAAAGCCGAGGGAGGTGGAAACACCATATATTTT	CASKAEGGGNTIYF
TRBV25-1	TRBJ2-3	NA	TRBD2	TGTGCCAGCAGGGGACTAGCGGGAGGTACGCAGTATTTT	CASRGLAGGTQYF
TRBV12-3/TRBV12-4	TRBJ1-6	many	TRBD1	TGTGCCAGCAGTACCCCGGGACAGGGCTATAATTCACCCCTCCACTTT	CASSTPGQGYNSPLHF
TRBV12-3/TRBV12-4	TRBJ2-6	NA	TRBD1	TGTGCCAGCCGTGCAGCAGGGGGCAACACTGAAGCTTTC	CASRAAGGNTEAF
TRBV29-1	TRBJ1-4	NA	TRBD1	TGCAGCGTAGGACCGGGACAGGGATATGAAAAACTGTTTTTT	CSVGPGQGYEKLFF
TRBV5-1	TRBJ2-2	NA	NA	TGCGCCAGCAGCTTGGCTGGGGGGAAGGAGCTGTTTTTT	CASSLAGGKELFF
TRBV4-1	TRBJ1-6	many	NA	TGCGCCAGCAGCCAAGCAGTCTTGGATTCACCCCTCCACTTT	CASSQAVLDSPLHF
TRBV3-1	TRBJ1-2	many	TRBD1	TGTGCCAGCAGCCAAGCGGGACAGGACTATGGCTACACCTTC	CASSQAGQDYGYTF
TRBV7-2	TRBJ2-5	NA	TRBD2	TGTGCCAGCAGCCCTCGGACTAGCGGAGGGGCCCAGTACTTC	CASSPRTSGGAQYF
TRBV29-1	TRBJ1-3	NA	NA	TGCAGCGTTATACGGGACCAAGAGACCATATATTTT	CSVIRDQETIYF
TRBV6-5	TRBJ2-2	NA	TRBD1	TGTGCCAGCAGCCCCTGGACAGGGCGAACCGGGGAGCTGTTTTTT	CASSPWTGRTGELFF
TRBV6-5	TRBJ1-1	few	NA	TGTGCCAGCAGTGAACCAAGAGAATCACAGGGTAGAACTGAAGCTTTCTTT	CASSEPRESQGRTEAFF
TRBV6-5	TRBJ2-5	many	NA	TGTGCCAGCAGAGGAGCGGGAGAGACCCAGTACTTC	CASRGAGETQYF
TRBV12-3/TRBV12-4	TRBJ1-4	few	NA	TGTGCCAGCAGTCGGGCGGGGAGGGCGGGTGAAAAACTGTTTTTT	CASSRAGRAGEKLFF
TRBV2	TRBJ2-3	NA	TRBD1	TGTGCCAGCAGTTTAGACAGGGGGTTCGCAAATACGCAGTATTTT	CASSLDRGFANTQYF
TRBV2	TRBJ1-1	once	NA	TGTGCCTGGTCTCCCCGAACAGGGCTATTAGGAGGGAACACTGAAGCTTTCTTT	CAWSPRTGLLGGNTEAFF
TRBV7-2	TRBJ2-6	few	TRBD2	TGTGCCAGCAGCTTATCCGGGGGGAGCTCTGGGGCCAACGTCCTGACTTTC	CASSLSGGSSGANVLTF
TRBV20-1	TRBJ1-2	many	NA	TGCAGTGCTAGAGACGGAATGGGGCAGCTCTATGGCTACACCTTC	CSARDGMGQLYGYTF
TRBV28	TRBJ2-5	few	NA	TGTGCCAGCAGTTTTCCCGGGACCCAAGAGACCCAGTACTTC	CASSFPGTQETQYF
TRBV7-2	TRBJ1-1	many	NA	TGTGCCAGCAGCCGAACGCCTGGTCGCACTGAAGCTTTCTTT	CASSRTPGRTEAFF
TRBV5-6	TRBJ1-1	many	NA	TGTGCCAGCAGCTACTACAGAGAACTCCTGAACACTGAAGCTTTCTTT	CASSYYRELLNTEAFF
TRBV6-1	TRBJ1-5	few	NA	TGTGCCAGCAGTGTGGGCAGGGCACAACAGCCCCAGCATTTT	CASSVGRAQQPQHF
TRBV5-1	TRBJ1-2	NA	NA	TGCGCCAGCAGCTTGGGGTCCAGGGAGGATGGCTACACCTTC	CASSLGSREDGYTF
TRBV7-9	TRBJ2-5	many	TRBD1	TGCGCCAGCAGCCATGACAGGGCCCCGACTCAAGAGACCCAGTACTTC	CASSHDRAPTQETQYF
TRBV24-1	TRBJ2-5	many	TRBD2	TGTGCCACCAGTGATACCGGACTAGCGGGAGAAGAGACCCAGTACTTC	CATSDTGLAGEETQYF
TRBV7-3	TRBJ1-6	NA	NA	TGCGCCAGCAGCCAAGATTACGGGAAAGCCCTCCACTTT	CASSQDYGKALHF
TRBV7-3	TRBJ2-5	once	TRBD2	TGTGCCAGCAGCCCCGTCGGGAGGGTTCGAGAGACCCAGTACTTC	CASSPVGRVRETQYF
TRBV20-1	TRBJ2-7	many	NA	TGCAGTGCTAGAGACACGGACGAGCAGTACTTC	CSARDTDEQYF
TRBV12-3/TRBV12-4	TRBJ2-2	NA	NA	TGTGCCAGCAGTTTCCCCCACGGGAACACCGGGGAGCTGTTTTTT	CASSFPHGNTGELFF
TRBV7-9	TRBJ2-2	many	TRBD1	TGTGCCAGCAGCTCCAGGACAGGGGTTCGCACCGGGGAGCTGTTTTTT	CASSSRTGVRTGELFF
TRBV7-2	TRBJ2-7	once	NA	TGTGCCAGCAGCTCCTCAGGGTGGGGAACCTACGAGCAGTACTTC	CASSSSGWGTYEQYF
TRBV29-1	TRBJ1-2	NA	NA	TGCAGCGTGGCCGGACTCCGCTATGGCTACACCTTC	CSVAGLRYGYTF